The 16 T cell receptor beta chains presented below share a single source sample, sequenced in a study of T cell responses to AZD1222 COVID-19 vaccine. Profiled with immunoSEQ multiplex PCR; TCRdb holds only in-frame clones, not every one. The table lists approximately 180,000 clones, roughly 91% of them singletons. Sample: peripheral blood, taken on day 0 of AZD1222 vaccination. The receptors here all came from an adult in good health.

This chain connects TRBV11-2 to TRBJ2-1, with unresolved D. Looked up from germline, CDR1 is SGHAT and CDR2 is FQNNGV. Trimming shortened V by 6 bases and J by 6 bases, and 21 bases separated the two germline ends. The CDR3 covers 16 residues. CDR3 amino acids: CASRQTSSKALNEQFF. The CDR3 nucleotides are TGTGCCAGCAGACAAACCTCGTCAAAGGCACTCAATGAGCAGTTCTTC.

The J gene is TRBJ1-2, the V gene TRBV5-1; the D gene is possibly TRBD1 (5 bases). Germline V gene sequence: CDR1 SGHRS, CDR2 YFSETQ. The CDR3 has 14 amino acids. Trimming left V 0 bases short and J 8 bases short, with 14 bases between. In DNA, the CDR3 is TGCGCCAGCAGCTTGGAGGGGCTTATCAGCGGCTACACCTTC. Encoded protein: CASSLEGLISGYTF.

The V and J genes are TRBV28 and TRBJ2-7; D ambiguous. Deletions cut 1 base from V and 2 bases from J, with 9 bases between. Germline V gives CDR1 MDHEN, CDR2 SYDVKM. This CDR3 contains 14 residues. CDR3 bases: TGTGCCAGCAGTTTATCGGTGTTTCCCTACGAGCAGTACGTC. This translates into CASSLSVFPYEQYV.

The sample holds a few counts of this clone. This chain connects TRBV7-9 to TRBJ1-6, with a possible D match to TRBD1 (5 bases). V dropped 5 bases and J dropped 7 bases, with 12 bases sitting between them. CDR3 length: 14 amino acids. In germline, CDR1 is SEHNR, CDR2 FQNEAQ (reference sequence). The CDR3: CASSPRGSNSPLHF. For the CDR3, the DNA is TGTGCCAGCAGCCCCCGGGGGAGCAATTCACCCCTCCACTTT.

The genes are TRBV5-6 and TRBJ2-3; tentatively, D is TRBD2 (5 bases). Germline CDR1 SGHDT, CDR2 YYEEEE. V gave up 0 bases and J gave up 4 bases, with 12 bases separating them. There are 15 residues in the CDR3. The CDR3 region has the DNA TGTGCCAGCAGCTTGGTAGGGCCGGGATCAGATACGCAGTATTTT. Its translation is CASSLVGPGSDTQYF.

The rearrangement joins TRBV12-3 or TRBV12-4 to TRBJ1-2; D not certain. CDR3 length: 13 residues. Trimming removed 6 bases from V and 8 bases from J, with 16 bases in between. This CDR3 is CASSREFLLGYTF. CDR3 in DNA: TGTGCCAGCAGCCGGGAGTTCCTTTTGGGCTACACCTTC.

The chain has TRBV13 and TRBJ1-4; perhaps TRBD1 as D (5 bases). Germline lookup yields CDR1 PRHDT and CDR2 FYEKMQ (reference sequence). The CDR3 contains 16 residues. Trimming removed 0 bases from V and 3 bases from J, with 11 bases in between. CDR3 protein: CASSLGGDGANEKLFF. The CDR3 region has the DNA TGTGCCAGCAGCTTAGGAGGGGACGGAGCTAATGAAAAACTGTTTTTT. The full variable domain, rest sourced from reference TRBV13 and TRBJ1-4, is AAGVIQSPRHLIKEKRETATLKCYPIPRHDTVYWYQQGPGQDPQFLISFYEKMQSDKGSIPDRFSAQQFSDYHSELNMSSLELGDSALYFCASSLGGDGANEKLFFGSGTQLSVL.

The V call is TRBV7-9, the J call TRBJ1-4; 10 bases are shared with TRBD1. The CDR3 runs to 19 residues. The V segment lost 1 base and the J segment 3 bases; nucleotides outside the gene matches: 11. Per the germline V gene, CDR1 is SEHNR and CDR2 is FQNEAQ (reference sequence). CDR3 in DNA: TGTGCCAGCAGCTTAGTTCCGGGACAGGGGATATGGGCTAATGAAAAACTGTTTTTT. Its protein is CASSLVPGQGIWANEKLFF.

This clone was detected only once. The rearrangement uses TRBV4-2 and TRBJ2-2; TRBD1 agrees at 7 bases. Germline V lookup: CDR1 LGHNA, CDR2 YNFKEQ. Trimming at V came to 6 bases and at J to 6 bases, leaving 7 bases not matched to a gene. This CDR3 spans 14 amino acids. CDR3 sequence reads: CASRNRGGSGELFF. The CDR3 bases are TGTGCCAGCAGGAACAGGGGTGGGTCCGGGGAGCTGTTTTTT.

This chain links TRBV7-6 with TRBJ2-1; TRBD2 matches 16 bases. This CDR3 comprises 19 residues. The germline CDR1 and CDR2 sequences are SGHVS and FNYEAQ. The ends lost 6 bases at V and 4 bases at J; junction bases unmatched: 12. CDR3 in DNA: TGTGCCAGCAGAAACTCGGGACTAGCGGGGGGGGCCTCTTACAATGAGCAGTTCTTC. This encodes CASRNSGLAGGASYNEQFF.

This chain uses TRBV20-1 with TRBJ1-5; 12 bases line up with TRBD1. The CDR3 loop spans 14 amino acids. In germline, CDR1 is DFQATT, CDR2 SNEGSKA (reference sequence). V shed 3 bases and J 7 bases; nucleotides not matched to a gene: 4. The CDR3 loop is CSASPGQGAQPQHF. The CDR3 DNA follows: TGCAGTGCTAGTCCGGGACAGGGGGCACAGCCCCAGCATTTT.

The J gene is TRBJ2-1, the V gene TRBV19, with D hard to call. The CDR3 totals 12 residues. The germline V gene encodes CDR1 LNHDA and CDR2 SQIVND (reference sequence). Trimming left V 10 bases short and J 6 bases short, with 13 bases between. The CDR3 nucleotides read TGTGCCAATGTCGTAGTGAGCAATGAGCAGTTCTTC. Its protein product is CANVVVSNEQFF.

The CDR3 loop reads CASSHQQGVGNQPQHF. The CDR3 region has the DNA TGTGCCAGTAGTCATCAACAGGGAGTGGGGAATCAGCCCCAGCATTTT. The chain links TRBV19 to TRBJ1-5, with D possibly being TRBD1 (6 bases). V gave up 5 bases and J gave up 4 bases, with 18 bases separating them. The CDR3 extends over 16 amino acids. CDR1 is LNHDA, CDR2 SQIVND, per germline (reference sequence).

Turning to this clone: The same CDR3 also results from other DNA sequences found in this sample. CDR3 sequence reads: CASSPGGGGNQPQHF. As DNA, the CDR3 is TGCGCCAGCAGCCCCGGGGGAGGGGGTAATCAGCCCCAGCATTTT. V and J are TRBV5-1 and TRBJ1-5, with TRBD1 as a possible D gene (6 bases). V was cut by 4 bases and J by 4 bases, with 15 bases left in between. CDR1 is SGHRS, CDR2 YFSETQ, per germline. This CDR3 is 15 amino acids long.

This rearrangement joins TRBV12-3 or TRBV12-4 to TRBJ2-2, with no clear D. V was shortened by 3 bases and J by 6 bases, with 8 bases between the two germline ends. The CDR3 totals 13 residues. The CDR3 nucleotides read TGTGCCAGCAGTTTCAATCAAGCCGGGGAGCTGTTTTTT. Translation gives CASSFNQAGELFF.

The chain employs TRBV10-3 and TRBJ1-1, with 7 bases aligning to TRBD1. CDR1 ENHRY and CDR2 SYGVKD come from the germline V gene. The V gene end was trimmed by 10 bases and the J gene end by 2 bases; junction bases not matched to a gene: 7. The CDR3 totals 13 residues. The CDR3 DNA reads TGTGCCAGCGGCGGGACAGTTAACACTGAAGCTTTCTTT. It translates to CASGGTVNTEAFF.